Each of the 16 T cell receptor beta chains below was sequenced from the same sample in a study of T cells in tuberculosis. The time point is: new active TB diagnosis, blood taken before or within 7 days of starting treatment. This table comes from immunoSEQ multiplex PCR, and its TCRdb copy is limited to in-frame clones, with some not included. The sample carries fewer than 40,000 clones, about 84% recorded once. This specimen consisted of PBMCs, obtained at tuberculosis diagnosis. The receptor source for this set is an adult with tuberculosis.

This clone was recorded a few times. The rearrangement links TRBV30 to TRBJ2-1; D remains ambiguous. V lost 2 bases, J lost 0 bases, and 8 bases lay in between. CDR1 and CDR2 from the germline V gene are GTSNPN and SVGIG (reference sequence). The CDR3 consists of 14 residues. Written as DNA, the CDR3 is TGTGCCTGGAGTTACCTCGGCTCCTACAATGAGCAGTTCTTC. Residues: CAWSYLGSYNEQFF. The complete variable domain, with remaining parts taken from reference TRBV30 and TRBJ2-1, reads SQTIHQWPATLVQPVGSPLSLECTVEGTSNPNLYWYRQAAGRGLQLLFYSVGIGQISSEVPQNLSASRPQDRQFILSSKKLLLSDSGFYLCAWSYLGSYNEQFFGPGTRLTVL.

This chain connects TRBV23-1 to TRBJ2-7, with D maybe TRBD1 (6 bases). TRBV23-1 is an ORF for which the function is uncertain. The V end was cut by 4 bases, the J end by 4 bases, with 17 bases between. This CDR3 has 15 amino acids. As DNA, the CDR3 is TGCGCCAGCAGTCTGCCCAGGGGCGAGGTGTACGAGCAGTACTTC. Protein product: CASSLPRGEVYEQYF.

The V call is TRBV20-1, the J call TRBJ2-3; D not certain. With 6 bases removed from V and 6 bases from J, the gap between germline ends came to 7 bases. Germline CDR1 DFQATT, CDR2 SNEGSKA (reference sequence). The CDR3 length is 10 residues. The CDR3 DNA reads TGCAGTGCAACGAGGGATACGCAGTATTTT. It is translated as CSATRDTQYF.

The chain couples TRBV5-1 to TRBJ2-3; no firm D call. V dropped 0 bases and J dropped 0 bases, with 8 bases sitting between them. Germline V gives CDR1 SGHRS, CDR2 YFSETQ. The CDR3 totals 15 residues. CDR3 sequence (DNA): TGCGCCAGCAGCTTGGAGCCTTTAAGCACAGATACGCAGTATTTT. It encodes CASSLEPLSTDTQYF.

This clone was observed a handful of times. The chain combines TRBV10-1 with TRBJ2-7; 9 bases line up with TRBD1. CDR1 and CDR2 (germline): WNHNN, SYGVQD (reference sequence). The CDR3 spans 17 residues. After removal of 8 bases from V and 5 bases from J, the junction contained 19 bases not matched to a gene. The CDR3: CASPPLQGAARVHEQYF. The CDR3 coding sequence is TGCGCCAGCCCACCCCTACAGGGGGCCGCAAGGGTGCACGAGCAGTACTTC.

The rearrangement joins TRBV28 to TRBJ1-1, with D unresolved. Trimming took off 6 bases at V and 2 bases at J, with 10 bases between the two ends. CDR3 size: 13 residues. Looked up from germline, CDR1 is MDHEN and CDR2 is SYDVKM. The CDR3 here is CASRHTKNTEAFF. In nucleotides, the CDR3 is TGTGCCAGCAGACACACCAAAAACACTGAAGCTTTCTTT.

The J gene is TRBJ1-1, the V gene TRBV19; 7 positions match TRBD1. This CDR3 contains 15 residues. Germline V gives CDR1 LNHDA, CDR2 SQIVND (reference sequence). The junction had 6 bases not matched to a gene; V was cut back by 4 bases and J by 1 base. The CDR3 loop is CASSKFGQANTEAFF. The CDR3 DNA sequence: TGTGCCAGTAGTAAATTTGGACAGGCGAACACTGAAGCTTTCTTT.

CDR3 sequence reads: CASSLRGPEGYTF. In DNA form, the CDR3 reads TGTGCCAGCAGCTTAAGGGGGCCTGAAGGCTACACCTTC. The J gene is TRBJ1-2, the V gene TRBV6-5, with 7 bases that match TRBD1. With 6 bases clipped from V and 8 bases from J, the junction kept 9 bases outside the gene matches. Germline V CDR1 and CDR2: MNHEY, SVGAGI. This CDR3 region has 13 residues.

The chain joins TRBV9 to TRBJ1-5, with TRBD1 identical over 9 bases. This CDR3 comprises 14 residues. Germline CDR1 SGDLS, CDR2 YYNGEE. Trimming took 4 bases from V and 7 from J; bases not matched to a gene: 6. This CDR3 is CASSRGQGGQPQHF. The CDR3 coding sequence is TGTGCCAGCAGCAGGGGACAGGGAGGACAGCCCCAGCATTTT.

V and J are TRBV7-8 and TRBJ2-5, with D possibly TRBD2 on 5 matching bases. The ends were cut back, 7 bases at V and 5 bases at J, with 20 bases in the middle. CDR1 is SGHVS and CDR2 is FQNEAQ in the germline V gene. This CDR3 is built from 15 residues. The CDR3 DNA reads TGTGCCAGCACCGAACGGGCGGCGAGAGGGGAGACCCAGTACTTC. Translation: CASTERAARGETQYF.

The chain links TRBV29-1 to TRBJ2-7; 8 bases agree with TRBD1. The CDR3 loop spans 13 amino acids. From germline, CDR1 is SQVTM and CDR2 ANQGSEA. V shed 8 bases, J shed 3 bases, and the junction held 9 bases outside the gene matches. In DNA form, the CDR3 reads TGCAGCTTTTGGACAGGGTCAGGCTACGAGCAGTACTTC. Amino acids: CSFWTGSGYEQYF.

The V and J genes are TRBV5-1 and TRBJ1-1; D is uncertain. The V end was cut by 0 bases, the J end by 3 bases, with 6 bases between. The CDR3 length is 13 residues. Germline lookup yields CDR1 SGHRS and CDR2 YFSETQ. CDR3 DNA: TGCGCCAGCAGCTTGGGCAGTGACACTGAAGCTTTCTTT. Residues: CASSLGSDTEAFF.

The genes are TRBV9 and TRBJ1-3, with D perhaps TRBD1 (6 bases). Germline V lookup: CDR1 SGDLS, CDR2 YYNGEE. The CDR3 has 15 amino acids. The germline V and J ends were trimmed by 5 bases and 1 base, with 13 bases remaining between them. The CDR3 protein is CASSTRGQSGNTIYF. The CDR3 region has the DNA TGTGCCAGCAGTACTAGGGGACAATCTGGAAACACCATATATTTT. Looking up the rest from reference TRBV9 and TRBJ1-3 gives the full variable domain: DSGVTQTPKHLITATGQRVTLRCSPRSGDLSVYWYQQSLDQGLQFLIQYYNGEERAKGNILERFSAQQFPDLHSELNLSSLELGDSALYFCASSTRGQSGNTIYFGEGSWLTVV.

This CDR3 is CASSRNGRHAGWETQYF. Here the CDR3 DNA reads TGCGCCAGCAGCCGAAACGGGAGACACGCTGGGTGGGAGACCCAGTACTTC. V and J are TRBV5-1 and TRBJ2-5; perhaps TRBD2 as D (6 bases). The CDR3 length is 17 residues. V was clipped by 4 bases and J by 5 bases, with 24 bases between them. The V gene's germline CDR1 is SGHRS and CDR2 YFSETQ.

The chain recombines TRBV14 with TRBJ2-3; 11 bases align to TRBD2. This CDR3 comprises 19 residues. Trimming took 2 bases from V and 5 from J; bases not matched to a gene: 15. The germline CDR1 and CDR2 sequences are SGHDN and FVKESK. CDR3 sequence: CASSQNFALSGRAEDTQYF. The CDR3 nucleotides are TGTGCCAGCAGCCAAAATTTCGCTCTTAGCGGGAGGGCCGAAGATACGCAGTATTTT.

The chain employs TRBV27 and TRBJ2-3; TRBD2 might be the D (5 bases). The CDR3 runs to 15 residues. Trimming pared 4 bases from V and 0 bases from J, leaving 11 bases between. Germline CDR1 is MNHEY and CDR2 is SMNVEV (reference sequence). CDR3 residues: CASSSRLPSTDTQYF. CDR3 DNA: TGTGCCAGCAGTTCCCGACTACCTAGCACAGATACGCAGTATTTT.